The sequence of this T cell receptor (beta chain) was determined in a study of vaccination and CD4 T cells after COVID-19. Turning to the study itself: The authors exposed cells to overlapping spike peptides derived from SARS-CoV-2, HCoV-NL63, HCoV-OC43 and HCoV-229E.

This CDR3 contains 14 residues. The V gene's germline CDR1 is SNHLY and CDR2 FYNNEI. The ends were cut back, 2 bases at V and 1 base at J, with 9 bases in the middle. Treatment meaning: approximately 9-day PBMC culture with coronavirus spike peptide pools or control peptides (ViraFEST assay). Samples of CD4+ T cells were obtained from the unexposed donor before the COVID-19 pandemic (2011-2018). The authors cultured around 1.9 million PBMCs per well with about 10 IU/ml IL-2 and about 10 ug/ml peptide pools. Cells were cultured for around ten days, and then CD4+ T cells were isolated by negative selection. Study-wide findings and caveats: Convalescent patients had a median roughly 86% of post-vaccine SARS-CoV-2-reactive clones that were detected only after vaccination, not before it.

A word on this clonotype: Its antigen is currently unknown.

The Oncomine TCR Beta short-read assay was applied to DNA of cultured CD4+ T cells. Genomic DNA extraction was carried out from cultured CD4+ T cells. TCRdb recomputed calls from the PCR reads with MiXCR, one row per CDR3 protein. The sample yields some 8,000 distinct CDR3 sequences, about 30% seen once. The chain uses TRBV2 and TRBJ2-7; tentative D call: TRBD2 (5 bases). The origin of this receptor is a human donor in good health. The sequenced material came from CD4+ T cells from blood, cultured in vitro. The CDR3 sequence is CASSERTGSYEQYF. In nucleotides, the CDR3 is TGTGCCAGCAGTGAACGGACGGGGTCCTACGAGCAGTACTTC.